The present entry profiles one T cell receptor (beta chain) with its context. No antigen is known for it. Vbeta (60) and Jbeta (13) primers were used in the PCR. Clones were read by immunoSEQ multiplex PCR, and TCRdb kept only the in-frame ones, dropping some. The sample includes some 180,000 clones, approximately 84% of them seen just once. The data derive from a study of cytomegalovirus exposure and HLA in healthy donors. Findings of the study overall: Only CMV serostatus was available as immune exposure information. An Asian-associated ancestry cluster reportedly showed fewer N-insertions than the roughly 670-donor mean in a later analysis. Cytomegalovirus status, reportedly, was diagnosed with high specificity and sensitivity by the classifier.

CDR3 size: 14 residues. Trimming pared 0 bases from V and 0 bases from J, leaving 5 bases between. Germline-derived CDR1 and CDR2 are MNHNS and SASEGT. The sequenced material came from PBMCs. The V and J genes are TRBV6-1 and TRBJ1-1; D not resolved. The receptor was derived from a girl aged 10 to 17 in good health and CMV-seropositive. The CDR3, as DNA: TGTGCCAGCAGTGAAGCGGCAATGAACACTGAAGCTTTCTTT. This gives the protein CASSEAAMNTEAFF.